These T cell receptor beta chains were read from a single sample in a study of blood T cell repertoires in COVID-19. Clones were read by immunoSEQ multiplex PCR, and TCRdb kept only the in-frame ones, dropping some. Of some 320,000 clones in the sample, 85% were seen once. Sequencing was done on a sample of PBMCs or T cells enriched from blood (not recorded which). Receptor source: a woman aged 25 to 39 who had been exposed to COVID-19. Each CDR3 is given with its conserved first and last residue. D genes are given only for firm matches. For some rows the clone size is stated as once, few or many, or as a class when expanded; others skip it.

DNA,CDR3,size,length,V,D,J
TGTGCCAGCAGCCCCCCGGGACAGAGCAATCAGCCCCAGCATTTT,CASSPPGQSNQPQHF,once,15,TRBV5-8,TRBD1,TRBJ1-5
TGCGCCAGCAGCCGTAGCTACGGAACTAGCGGGAGACAAGAGACCCAGTACTTC,CASSRSYGTSGRQETQYF,once,18,TRBV4-3,TRBD2,TRBJ2-5
TGTGCCAGCAGTGTAGTCAATGAGCAGTTCTTC,CASSVVNEQFF,-,11,TRBV2,-,TRBJ2-1
TGTGCCAGCAGTTCCATGAGGACAGGGATTTGGGATACGCAGTATTTT,CASSSMRTGIWDTQYF,-,16,TRBV28,TRBD1,TRBJ2-3
TGTGCCAGCAGCTTCGTAGTAGGCGGGGGCGCCGGGTACGAGCAGTACTTC,CASSFVVGGGAGYEQYF,once,17,TRBV5-5,-,TRBJ2-7
TGTGCCAGCAGTAGCGGGGGGGCCACAGATACGCAGTATTTT,CASSSGGATDTQYF,many,14,TRBV6-2/TRBV6-3,TRBD2,TRBJ2-3
TGCGCCAGCACCTTAGGGGGCACAGATACGCAGTATTTT,CASTLGGTDTQYF,-,13,TRBV5-1,-,TRBJ2-3
TGTGCCAGCAGCTTGGTGGGGGCGTCGGGAAACACCATATATTTT,CASSLVGASGNTIYF,-,15,TRBV5-4,-,TRBJ1-3
TGCGCCAGCTCATCTTCAGGGGAGATATCGGACCTCTTATATTTT,CASSSSGEISDLLYF,-,15,TRBV4-1,-,TRBJ1-3
TGTGCCAGCAGTAGAGCCGGGACAGAAGCTTTCTTT,CASSRAGTEAFF,-,12,TRBV12-3/TRBV12-4,-,TRBJ1-1
TGTGCCAGCAGCCTACCGCAGGGTGGCTATGGCTACACCTTC,CASSLPQGGYGYTF,few,14,TRBV7-9,-,TRBJ1-2
TGCGCCAGCAGCCAAGATGGGCGGGCGTTTAATTCACCCCTCCACTTT,CASSQDGRAFNSPLHF,-,16,TRBV4-3,-,TRBJ1-6
TGTGCCAGCAGTCAAGGAGGGACAGGGTCATATGGCTACACCTTC,CASSQGGTGSYGYTF,-,15,TRBV27,TRBD1,TRBJ1-2
TGTGCCAGTAGTATGGCACAGGGGGCCCCAGGTCAGCCCCAGCATTTT,CASSMAQGAPGQPQHF,-,16,TRBV19,TRBD1,TRBJ1-5
TGTGCCAGCAGTGACGGACAGTTAAAAAACTATGGCTACACCTTC,CASSDGQLKNYGYTF,-,15,TRBV28,-,TRBJ1-2
TGTGCCCTAGGAAGGGGCCCTAGAGAGCCGGTTTACACCGGGGAGCTGTTTTTT,CALGRGPREPVYTGELFF,-,18,TRBV7-9,-,TRBJ2-2
TGTGCCAGCAGCTTGGCTGCGGAGCGGACAGGGGTCTACTATGGCTACACCTTC,CASSLAAERTGVYYGYTF,-,18,TRBV5-4,TRBD1,TRBJ1-2
TGTGCCAGCAGCTTAGATGGGGACATTAAGTCTTTCTTT,CASSLDGDIKSFF,-,13,TRBV7-8,-,TRBJ1-1
TGCGCCAGCAGCCTGAGGACTAGCGGGTCAGCAGATACGCAGTATTTT,CASSLRTSGSADTQYF,-,16,TRBV5-1,TRBD2,TRBJ2-3
TGCAGCGTTGCTCTACGGGGGGATGCCAATGAGCAGTTCTTC,CSVALRGDANEQFF,few,14,TRBV29-1,TRBD2,TRBJ2-1
TGTGCCAGCAGTGAGGGGGGGTGGAACACTGAAGCTTTCTTT,CASSEGGWNTEAFF,-,14,TRBV25-1,-,TRBJ1-1
TGTGCCAGTACTAACCGTCCGACAACCGGTCCAAACTATGGCTACACCTTC,CASTNRPTTGPNYGYTF,-,17,TRBV19,-,TRBJ1-2
TGTGCCAGCAGCCAGGGGACTAGCGGCCACGACAATGAGCAGTTCTTC,CASSQGTSGHDNEQFF,-,16,TRBV7-9,TRBD2,TRBJ2-1
TGTGCCAGCACTATTCACCCGAACACTGAAGCTTTCTTT,CASTIHPNTEAFF,few,13,TRBV27,-,TRBJ1-1
TGTGCCAGCAGCTGGTCGCTGGTGGGCTTCAACACCGGGGAGCTGTTTTTT,CASSWSLVGFNTGELFF,-,17,TRBV7-2,-,TRBJ2-2
TGTGCCAGCAGCTTAACGGGAGCGACCCTAGATACGCAGTATTTT,CASSLTGATLDTQYF,-,15,TRBV7-3,-,TRBJ2-3
TGTGCCAGCAGTTTAGCGGGAGGGATCAATGAGCAGTTCTTC,CASSLAGGINEQFF,-,14,TRBV7-3,TRBD2,TRBJ2-1
TGTGCCATCAGTGTTAGCGGGGGGTTTGCAGATACGCAGTATTTT,CAISVSGGFADTQYF,once,15,TRBV10-3,TRBD2,TRBJ2-3
TGTGCCATCAAATGTCGTCAGGGGGAGTCCTACGAGCAGTACTTC,CAIKCRQGESYEQYF,-,15,TRBV21-1,-,TRBJ2-7
TGTGCCAGCAGCTTCACCGCAGGGATTGGCAACTATGGCTACACCTTC,CASSFTAGIGNYGYTF,-,16,TRBV7-9,-,TRBJ1-2
TGCGCCAGCAACCGGGGGATCGGCGGAGCTAGCACAGATACGCAGTATTTT,CASNRGIGGASTDTQYF,-,17,TRBV5-1,-,TRBJ2-3
TGTGCCAGCAGCTTGGAGGCCGGACAGGGGGGGATCACCTATGGCTACACCTTC,CASSLEAGQGGITYGYTF,-,18,TRBV5-8,TRBD1,TRBJ1-2
TGTGCCAGCAGCTCCTACAGGGGAACCAAAAACATTCAGTACTTC,CASSSYRGTKNIQYF,-,15,TRBV7-2,TRBD1,TRBJ2-4
TGTGCCACCAGTGTTACAGGGGGCACCTCCTACAATGAGCAGTTCTTC,CATSVTGGTSYNEQFF,-,16,TRBV24-1,TRBD1,TRBJ2-1
TGTGCCAGCAGTTACGGGACTGGCACTGAAGCTTTCTTT,CASSYGTGTEAFF,once,13,TRBV6-2/TRBV6-3,-,TRBJ1-1
TGTGCCAGCAGCTCCACCAAAACAGGGGTTGGGAACTATGGCTACACCTTC,CASSSTKTGVGNYGYTF,once,17,TRBV5-6,TRBD1,TRBJ1-2
TGTGCCAGCAGTTTAGACGGCTCCTACGAGCAGTACTTC,CASSLDGSYEQYF,-,13,TRBV12-3/TRBV12-4,-,TRBJ2-7
TGTGCCTGGAGTGTACCCGGGGTAGGTAATCAGCCCCAGCATTTT,CAWSVPGVGNQPQHF,-,15,TRBV30,-,TRBJ1-5
TGTGCCAGCGGTACTCTGCGGGGCAATGAGCAGTTCTTC,CASGTLRGNEQFF,-,13,TRBV2,-,TRBJ2-1
TGTGCCAGCAGCCCCCGGACAGGGACTAACTATGGCTACACCTTC,CASSPRTGTNYGYTF,-,15,TRBV3-1/TRBV3-2,TRBD1,TRBJ1-2
TGTGCCAGCAGCTTAGAGTCCCCGCAGGGAGCTTTCTTT,CASSLESPQGAFF,-,13,TRBV7-9,-,TRBJ1-1
TGTGCCAGTATGACCGGGACAGGGACTGAAAAACTGTTTTTT,CASMTGTGTEKLFF,once,14,TRBV19,TRBD1,TRBJ1-4